This T cell receptor (beta chain) comes out of a study of CD8 T cells in ankylosing spondylitis (dated by TCRdb to 2016 to 2017). Concerning the study at large: To find TCR variants linked to disease, the study profiled T cell receptor beta repertoires in ankylosing spondylitis patients and healthy donors. In total, the full study cohort was made up of over a hundred healthy donors and more than 20 ankylosing spondylitis patients. Peripheral blood was sampled, and synovial fluid was also collected from ankylosing spondylitis patients.

The reads were generated on an Illumina HiSeq 2500. Quantitative 5'-RACE with molecular barcodes was used to prepare TCR beta libraries. Processing in the source paper ran as follows. A new computational method, built on a probabilistic model of VDJ rearrangement, was used to identify disease-linked TCR variants. TCRdb itself trimmed the public reads at Q25 with fastp, ran MiXCR and retained productive beta chains. Identical CDR3 protein sequences are pooled into one entry, listed with their most common genes and DNA. TCRdb assigned the V and J calls; the authors' analysis was not used. Within this sample are 250,000 or so distinct CDR3 sequences, with roughly 18% of them counted one time only. In total, the top ten clones hold under 40% of the sample. General conclusions and limits of the study: The disease-linked clones had a CD8+ phenotype and were found at relatively low frequencies in peripheral blood. Some motif variants were previously reported in synovial fluid and blood of reactive arthritis patients, suggesting common disease-initiation mechanisms. The disease-linked clones were reported to be significantly enriched in matched synovial fluid samples from ankylosing spondylitis patients. Blood from ankylosing spondylitis patients appeared to be characterized by a TCR beta motif composed of 7 to 9 highly homologous amino acid variants.

About this clonotype: This receptor's antigen is unknown. No per-base quality is available; no much larger clone lies one base away.

CDR1 and CDR2 are read off the germline V gene as SNHLY and FYNNEI. The CDR3 has 17 amino acids, counting the end cysteine and phenylalanine. Of all the DNA, just the CDR3 is kept, 51 bases in frame from base 1. V lost 3 bases and J lost 4 bases, and the count of bases not matched to a germline gene is 10. The clonotype was recovered from a male donor with ankylosing spondylitis or in good health (not recorded which). The sample was blood, either unsorted or a sorted T cell fraction (not recorded which). Recombination linked TRBV2 to TRBJ2-3; 10 central nucleotides agree with TRBD2. The DNA reads TGTGCCAGCAGTGACACCCCAGCGGGAGGGCCCCCAGATACGCAGTATTTT. It translates as CASSDTPAGGPPDTQYF.